Sequencing of this T cell receptor (beta chain) was carried out in a study of CD8 T cells in Susac syndrome. Purification of the CD8+ and CD4+ T cells relied on negative isolation, and TEMRA cells underwent FACS enrichment. RNA totalling roughly 0.45 to 1 ug underwent reverse transcription with random hexamers. TCRdb analysed the immunoSEQ multiplex PCR reads with MiXCR anew, one entry per CDR3 protein. The table includes approximately 120,000 distinct CDR3 sequences, around 91% detected once. V dropped 3 bases and J dropped 4 bases, with 10 bases sitting between them. This CDR3 comprises 13 residues. Germline CDR1 MNHEY, CDR2 SMNVEV (reference sequence). This clonotype appeared a few times.

Sequenced input: CD8+ T cells from PBMCs. The J gene is TRBJ2-7, the V gene TRBV27; unclear D gene. The sequence was collected from a human donor with multiple sclerosis. The CDR3 loop reads CASSLGRSYEQYF. CDR3 DNA: TGTGCCAGCAGTTTGGGAAGGTCGTACGAGCAGTACTTC.